Listed here is a single T cell receptor (beta chain). The source of the sample is a study of T cells in narcolepsy. Study-level information: Healthy controls were enrolled alongside patients with narcolepsy type 1 or type 2.

Libraries were prepared by immunoSEQ multiplex PCR; TCRdb keeps only in-frame clonotypes and omits some of them. The sample carries 30,000 to 35,000 clones, approximately 84% recorded once. The germline gives CDR1 SGHTA, CDR2 FQGNSA. There are 14 residues in the CDR3. V was pared by 5 bases and J by 4 bases, with 14 bases between. Sequencing used memory (CD45RA-) CD4+ T cells from blood. The TCR was taken from a human donor in good health. The genes are TRBV7-2 and TRBJ1-1; no reliable D call. CDR3 residues: CASSVKGGFTEAFF. As DNA, the CDR3 is TGTGCCAGCAGCGTAAAGGGAGGTTTCACTGAAGCTTTCTTT. Combining the CDR3 with reference TRBV7-2 and TRBJ1-1 gives the whole variable domain GAGVSQSPSNKVTEKGKDVELRCDPISGHTALYWYRQSLGQGLEFLIYFQGNSAPDKSGLPSDRFSAERTGGSVSTLTIQRTQQEDSAVYLCASSVKGGFTEAFFGQGTRLTVV.